The clone carrying this T cell receptor beta chain appeared many times. This sample is drawn from a study of T cells after yellow fever vaccination. Trimming cost V 4 bases and J 7 bases, with 13 bases left between them. Looked up from germline, CDR1 is LGHDT and CDR2 is YNNKEL (reference sequence). The CDR3 contains 13 residues. Using its own MiXCR run on the 5' RACE reads, TCRdb lists one record per CDR3 protein. The sample shows some 73,000 distinct CDR3 sequences, around 7% of them seen only once. The sequence came from a man under 40 who received the YFV17D yellow fever vaccine. V usage is TRBV3-1 and J usage is TRBJ1-2; D uncertain. This sample comprised CD8+ T cells sorted from PBMCs, obtained on the day of the yellow fever booster vaccination. The CDR3 region is CASSLTPGFGYTF. The CDR3 DNA is TGTGCCAGCAGCCTTACTCCCGGGTTTGGCTACACCTTC.